This T cell receptor beta chain was observed in a study of T cells after yellow fever vaccination. Whole-study context: Some fractions had low cell numbers, and these were prepared with SMART-Seq v4 Ultra Low Input.

This clonotype was recorded at least ten times. Its antigen is not identified. Findings and limits, study-wide: Post-booster repertoires again held most primary-vaccination clones (about 95% CD4, roughly 88% CD8).

The study made its TCR cDNA through 5'RACE template switching. That step introduced a universal primer site along with UMIs. TCRdb reprocessed the 5' RACE reads with MiXCR, giving one entry per CDR3 protein. The sample lists over 110,000 distinct CDR3 sequences, less than 9.5% occurring once. The sequence was collected from a man aged 30 to 45 who received the YFV17D yellow fever vaccine. Material: CD4+ T cells sorted from PBMCs, obtained 5 days after the yellow fever booster vaccination.

CDR3 region: CSASGREETQYF. In DNA, the CDR3 is TGCAGTGCTAGCGGGAGGGAGGAGACCCAGTACTTC. The chain joins TRBV20-1 to TRBJ2-5; 8 bases are a match to TRBD2. This CDR3 comprises 12 residues. Germline CDR1 DFQATT, CDR2 SNEGSKA (reference sequence). The V segment lost 3 bases and the J segment 5 bases; nucleotides outside the gene matches: 2.